A single sample is the source of the 2 T cell receptor beta chains below, sequenced in a study of cytomegalovirus exposure and HLA in healthy donors. The PCR had 60 Vbeta and 13 Jbeta primers. Sequenced by immunoSEQ multiplex PCR; TCRdb stores in-frame clones only, minus some. The sample lists around 99,000 clones; roughly 72% were seen once. Sequencing was done on a sample of PBMCs. Every receptor here comes from a man aged 25-45 years in good health and CMV-seronegative.

The V gene is TRBV7-9, the J gene TRBJ1-2, with TRBD1 matching over 7 bases. This CDR3 is built from 19 residues. Germline V lookup: CDR1 SEHNR, CDR2 FQNEAQ (reference sequence). The J segment lost 5 bases and the V segment lost 4 bases, leaving 22 bases of the junction unmatched. The CDR3 reads CASSSRTGRGESEGYGYTF. The CDR3 bases are TGTGCCAGCAGCTCTCGGACAGGCCGAGGGGAATCCGAGGGGTATGGCTACACCTTC.

V usage is TRBV19 and J usage is TRBJ2-1; D remains unclear. Trimming removed 3 bases from V and 4 bases from J, with 7 bases in between. The CDR3 loop spans 13 amino acids. In germline, CDR1 is LNHDA, CDR2 SQIVND (reference sequence). The DNA for the CDR3 is TGTGCCAGTAGTATCCCCCCTTACAATGAGCAGTTCTTC. It specifies CASSIPPYNEQFF.